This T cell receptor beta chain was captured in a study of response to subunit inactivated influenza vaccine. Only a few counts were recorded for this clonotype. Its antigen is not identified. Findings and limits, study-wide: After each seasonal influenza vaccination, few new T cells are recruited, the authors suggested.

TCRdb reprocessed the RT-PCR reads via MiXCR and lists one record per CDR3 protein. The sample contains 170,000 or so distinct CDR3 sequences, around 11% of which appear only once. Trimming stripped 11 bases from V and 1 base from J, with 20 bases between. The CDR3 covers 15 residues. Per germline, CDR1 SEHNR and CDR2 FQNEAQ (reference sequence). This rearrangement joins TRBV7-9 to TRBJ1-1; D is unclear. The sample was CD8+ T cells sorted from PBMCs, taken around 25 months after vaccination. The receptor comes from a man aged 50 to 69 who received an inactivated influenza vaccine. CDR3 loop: CAESPLFASNTEAFF. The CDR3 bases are TGTGCCGAAAGTCCCCTTTTTGCCTCGAACACTGAAGCTTTCTTT.